This T cell receptor (beta chain) appears in the sequencing data of a study of shared clonotypes between healthy human individuals. Generated by immunoSEQ multiplex PCR, the TCRdb table keeps only in-frame clones and is missing some. In the table there are 600,000 or so clones, approximately 95% of which are singletons. Positively selected for CCR7, the CD45RO-negative cells used as naive CD8 cells excluded terminally differentiated effector memory CD45RA+ cells. The clonotype originates from a woman aged 25 to 45 in good health. The sample taken for sequencing was naive CD8+ T cells sorted from blood.

CDR3 in DNA: TGTGCCAGCAGTGAAGGGGGAAATCAGCCCCAGCATTTT. Its translation is CASSEGGNQPQHF. The chain carries TRBV25-1 and TRBJ1-5, with TRBD1 as a possible D gene (5 bases). CDR1 and CDR2 from the germline V gene are MGHDK and SYGVNS. CDR3 length equals 13 residues. V was pared by 2 bases and J by 4 bases, with 6 bases between. Based on the CDR3 plus reference TRBV25-1 and TRBJ1-5, the full variable domain is EADIYQTPRYLVIGTGKKITLECSQTMGHDKMYWYQQDPGMELHLIHYSYGVNSTEKGDLSSESTVSRIRTEHFPLTLESARPSHTSQYLCASSEGGNQPQHFGDGTRLSIL.